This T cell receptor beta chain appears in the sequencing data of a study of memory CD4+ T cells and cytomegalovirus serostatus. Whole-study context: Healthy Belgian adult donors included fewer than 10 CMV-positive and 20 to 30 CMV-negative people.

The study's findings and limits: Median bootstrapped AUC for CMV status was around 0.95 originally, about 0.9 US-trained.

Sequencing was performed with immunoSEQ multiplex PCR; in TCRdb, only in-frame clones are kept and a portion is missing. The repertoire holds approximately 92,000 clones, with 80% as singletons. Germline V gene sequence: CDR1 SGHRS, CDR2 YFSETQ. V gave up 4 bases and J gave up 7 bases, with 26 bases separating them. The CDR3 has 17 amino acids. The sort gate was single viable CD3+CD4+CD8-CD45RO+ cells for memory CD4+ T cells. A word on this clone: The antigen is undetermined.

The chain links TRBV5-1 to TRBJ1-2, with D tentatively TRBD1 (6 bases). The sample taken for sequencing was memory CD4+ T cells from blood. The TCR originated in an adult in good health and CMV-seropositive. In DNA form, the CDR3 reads TGCGCCAGCAGCAGGGGGGGCCAACAACAACTGATCAGTGGCTACACCTTC. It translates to CASSRGGQQQLISGYTF.